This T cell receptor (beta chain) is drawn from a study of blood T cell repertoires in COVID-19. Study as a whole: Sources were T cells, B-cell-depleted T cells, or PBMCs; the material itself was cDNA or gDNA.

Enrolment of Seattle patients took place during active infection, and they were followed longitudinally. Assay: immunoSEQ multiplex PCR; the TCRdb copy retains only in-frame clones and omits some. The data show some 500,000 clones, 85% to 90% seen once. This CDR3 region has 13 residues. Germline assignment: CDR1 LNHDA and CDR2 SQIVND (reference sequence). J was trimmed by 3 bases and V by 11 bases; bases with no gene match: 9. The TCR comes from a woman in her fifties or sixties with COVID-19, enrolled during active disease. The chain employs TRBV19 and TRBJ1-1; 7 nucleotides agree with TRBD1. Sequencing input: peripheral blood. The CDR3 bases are TGTGCCTCGAGGGGGCAGGTGGACACTGAAGCTTTCTTT. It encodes CASRGQVDTEAFF. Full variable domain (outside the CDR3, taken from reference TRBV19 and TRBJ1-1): DGGITQSPKYLFRKEGQNVTLSCEQNLNHDAMYWYRQDPGQGLRLIYYSQIVNDFQKGDIAEGYSVSREKKESFPLTVTSAQKNPTAFYLCASRGQVDTEAFFGQGTRLTVV.